Here is one TCR beta chain with its context. CD4+ cells yielded CD45RA+ naive and CD45RA-negative memory subsets. The data stem from a study of shared clonotypes between healthy human individuals. On the study more broadly: Donor ages ranged 18 to 49 years: two women, a few men. For every donor, three CD4 naive, three CD4 memory, two CD8 naive and one CD8 memory plates were used.

Each subset's genomic DNA was split evenly across several immunoSEQ plates. Sequenced by immunoSEQ multiplex PCR; TCRdb stores in-frame clones only, minus some. The sample holds about 1.1 million clones, roughly 74% seen once. Sequenced input: memory CD4+ T cells from PBMCs. This sample's subset: CD45RA-negative fraction. This clonotype was obtained from a man between 18 and 29 years old in good health. Some clones in this sample may be carry-over from other donors' samples.

CDR3: CASSPGGLLRIEQYF. The DNA of the CDR3 is TGTGCCAGCAGCCCAGGGGGCCTTTTGAGAATCGAGCAGTACTTC. The chain couples TRBV7-9 to TRBJ2-7, with TRBD1 matching 8 bases. In germline, CDR1 is SEHNR, CDR2 FQNEAQ (reference sequence). This CDR3 has 15 amino acids. V lost 5 bases to trimming and J lost 6 bases; unmatched junction nucleotides: 12.